A selection of T cell receptor beta chains follows, all from one sample in a study of CD8 T cells in ankylosing spondylitis. TCRdb re-analysed the 5' RACE reads in MiXCR, keeping a single row per CDR3 protein. The table lists about 700,000 distinct CDR3 sequences, 15% to 20% of them singletons. Sequencing was performed on blood, either unsorted or a sorted T cell fraction (not recorded which). These receptors were taken from a male donor with ankylosing spondylitis. Each CDR3 is given with its conserved first and last residue. D genes are given only for firm matches. The listing skips clone size in some rows; elsewhere it reads once, few, many or a size class.

clone size	V gene	D gene	J gene	CDR3 DNA	CDR3 protein
few	TRBV12-3/TRBV12-4	.	TRBJ1-5	TGTGCCAGCAGTTTGGGAGGACAAGCCAATCAGCCCCAGCATTTT	CASSLGGQANQPQHF
few	TRBV28	.	TRBJ2-2	TGTGCCAGCCAGGACAGACCTAACACCGGGGAGCTGTTTTTT	CASQDRPNTGELFF
many	TRBV12-3/TRBV12-4	.	TRBJ2-7	TGTGCCAGCAGTTTACGGGGGAGAAACTACGAGCAGTACTTC	CASSLRGRNYEQYF
few	TRBV29-1	.	TRBJ2-3	TGCAGCGTTGGGACCGAGAGCGGCACAGATACGCAGTATTTT	CSVGTESGTDTQYF
few	TRBV29-1	.	TRBJ2-2	TGCAGCGCTAGTCCGGACCAAAACACCGGGGAGCTGTTTTTT	CSASPDQNTGELFF
many	TRBV7-6	.	TRBJ2-7	TGTGCCAGCAGCTTAAGAGGTCCCTCCTACGAGCAGTACTTC	CASSLRGPSYEQYF
.	TRBV11-3	.	TRBJ2-2	TGTGCCAGCAGCCATAACGGACTCAACACCGGGGAGCTGTTTTTT	CASSHNGLNTGELFF
.	TRBV19	.	TRBJ1-1	TGTGCCAGTAGTATCCGACATTTTGGGCTTGAGGCTGAAGCTTTCTTT	CASSIRHFGLEAEAFF
.	TRBV30	.	TRBJ2-2	TGTGCCTGGAGTGACAGCGGGGAGCTGTTTTTT	CAWSDSGELFF
few	TRBV28	.	TRBJ2-7	TGTGCCAGCACCACCAATATCCCCGTCTCCTACGAGCAGTACTTC	CASTTNIPVSYEQYF
.	TRBV29-1	TRBD2	TRBJ2-5	TGCAGCGTTCTAGCGGGCCTGGAGACCCAGTACTTC	CSVLAGLETQYF
.	TRBV20-1	.	TRBJ1-2	TGCAGTGTCCCGACAGTAGGCTATGGCTACACCTTC	CSVPTVGYGYTF
.	TRBV3-1	.	TRBJ2-7	TGTGCCAGCAGCCAAGATCTCGGCGAACGCTCCTACGAGCAGTACTTC	CASSQDLGERSYEQYF
.	TRBV12-3/TRBV12-4	TRBD1	TRBJ2-2	TGTGCCAGCAGGAAAACAGGGGCAGTCGGGGAGCTGTTTTTT	CASRKTGAVGELFF
.	TRBV7-8	TRBD1	TRBJ1-1	TGTGCCAGCAGTGGGACAGGGGGCAAGCAGAGGGCTTTCTTT	CASSGTGGKQRAFF
.	TRBV20-1	.	TRBJ1-4	TGCAGTGCTAACCAGCTCGAAAAACTGTTTTTT	CSANQLEKLFF
few	TRBV7-2	TRBD1	TRBJ1-5	TGTGCCAGCAGAAAAGGACAGGGCGGTCAGCCCCAGCATTTT	CASRKGQGGQPQHF
few	TRBV19	TRBD2	TRBJ2-1	TGTGCCAGTAGCATCGGACTAGCGGGAAACAATGAGCAGTTCTTC	CASSIGLAGNNEQFF